One TCR beta chain is described in this entry. Its specificity is unknown. This sample is part of a study of shared clonotypes between healthy human individuals. For the study at large: Plates per donor: three CD4 naive, three CD4 memory, two CD8 naive, one CD8 memory. Overall study results and limits: Non-shared clonotypes showed lower generation probabilities than clonotypes common to all four donors. For naive CD4 cells, 4% to 5% of clonotypes were shared across a handful of donors.

CD4+ cell separation produced CD45RA+ naive and CD45RA-negative memory subsets. This CDR3 region has 14 residues. V was trimmed by 7 bases and J by 2 bases, leaving 12 bases between them. Germline CDR1 and CDR2: MRHNA and SNTAGT. Assay used: immunoSEQ multiplex PCR; TCRdb lists only in-frame clones, some missing. The sample holds fewer than 1.6 million clones, approximately 98.5% seen once. Sequencing was carried out using naive CD4+ T cells sorted from blood. Subset noted: CD45RA+ positively selected. The clonotype comes from a man in his thirties or forties in good health. V is TRBV6-4 and J is TRBJ1-5; D is uncertain. CDR3 sequence (DNA): TGTGCCAGCAACGCACGAGGGCGCAATCAGCCCCAGCATTTT. It specifies CASNARGRNQPQHF.